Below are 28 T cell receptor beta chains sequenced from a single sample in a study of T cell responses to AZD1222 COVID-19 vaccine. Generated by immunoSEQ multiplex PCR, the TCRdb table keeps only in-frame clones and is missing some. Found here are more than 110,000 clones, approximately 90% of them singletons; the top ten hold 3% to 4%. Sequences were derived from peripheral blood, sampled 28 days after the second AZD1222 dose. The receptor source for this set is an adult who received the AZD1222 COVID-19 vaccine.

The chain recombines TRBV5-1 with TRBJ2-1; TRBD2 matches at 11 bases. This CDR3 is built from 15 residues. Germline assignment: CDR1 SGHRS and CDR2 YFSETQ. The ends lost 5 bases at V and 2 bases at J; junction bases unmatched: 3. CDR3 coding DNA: TGCGCCAGCAGACTAGCGGGAGAACCCTACAATGAGCAGTTCTTC. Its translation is CASRLAGEPYNEQFF.

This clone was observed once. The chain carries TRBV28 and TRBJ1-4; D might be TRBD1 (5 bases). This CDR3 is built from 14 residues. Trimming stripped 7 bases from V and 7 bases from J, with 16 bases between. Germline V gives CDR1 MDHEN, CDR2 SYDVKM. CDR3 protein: CASKFPGPGEKLFF. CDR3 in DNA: TGTGCCAGCAAGTTCCCAGGGCCGGGTGAAAAACTGTTTTTT.

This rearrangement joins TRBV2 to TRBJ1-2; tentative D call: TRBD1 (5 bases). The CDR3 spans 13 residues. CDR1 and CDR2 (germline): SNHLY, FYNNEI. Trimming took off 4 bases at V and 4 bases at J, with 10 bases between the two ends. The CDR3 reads CASSAGGSYGYTF. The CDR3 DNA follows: TGTGCCAGCAGTGCCGGGGGTTCCTATGGCTACACCTTC.

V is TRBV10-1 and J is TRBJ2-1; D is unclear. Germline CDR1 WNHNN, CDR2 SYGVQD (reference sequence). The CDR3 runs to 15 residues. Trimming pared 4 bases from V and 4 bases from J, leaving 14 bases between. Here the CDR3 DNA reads TGCGCCAGCAGTGGTCGAGTCTCGCCTTACAATGAGCAGTTCTTC. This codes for CASSGRVSPYNEQFF.

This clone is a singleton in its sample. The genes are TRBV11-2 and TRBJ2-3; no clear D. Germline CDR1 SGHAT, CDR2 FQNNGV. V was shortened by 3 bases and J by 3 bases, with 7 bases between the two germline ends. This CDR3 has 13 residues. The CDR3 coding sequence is TGTGCCAGCAGCTTGGCGGTTACAGATACGCAGTATTTT. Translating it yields CASSLAVTDTQYF.

CDR3 amino acids: CASSQGQAHGYTF. In DNA form, the CDR3 reads TGTGCCAGCAGCCAAGGACAGGCCCATGGCTACACCTTC. V and J are TRBV5-6 and TRBJ1-2; TRBD1 matches 7 bases. V was clipped by 4 bases and J by 6 bases; unmatched bases: 6. This CDR3 comprises 13 residues. The germline gives CDR1 SGHDT, CDR2 YYEEEE.

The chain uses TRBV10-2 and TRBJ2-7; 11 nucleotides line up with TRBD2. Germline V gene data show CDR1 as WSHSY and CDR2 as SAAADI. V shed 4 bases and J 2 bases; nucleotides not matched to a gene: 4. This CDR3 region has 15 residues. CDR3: CASSAGLAVTYEQYF. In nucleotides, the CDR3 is TGCGCCAGCAGTGCGGGACTAGCGGTAACCTACGAGCAGTACTTC.

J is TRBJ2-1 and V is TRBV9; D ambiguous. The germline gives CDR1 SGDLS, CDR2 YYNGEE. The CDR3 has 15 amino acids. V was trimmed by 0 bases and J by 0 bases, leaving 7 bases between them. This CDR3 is CASSVAGISYNEQFF. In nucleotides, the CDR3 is TGTGCCAGCAGCGTAGCTGGGATCTCCTACAATGAGCAGTTCTTC.

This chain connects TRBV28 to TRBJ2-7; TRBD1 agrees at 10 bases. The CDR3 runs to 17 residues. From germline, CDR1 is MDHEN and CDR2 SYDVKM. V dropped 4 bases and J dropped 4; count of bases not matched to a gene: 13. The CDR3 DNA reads TGTGCCAGCAGTTCGCGACGTTTGGACAGGGGGTGGTACGAGCAGTACTTC. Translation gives CASSSRRLDRGWYEQYF. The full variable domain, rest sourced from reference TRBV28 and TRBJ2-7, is DVKVTQSSRYLVKRTGEKVFLECVQDMDHENMFWYRQDPGLGLRLIYFSYDVKMKEKGDIPEGYSVSREKKERFSLILESASTNQTSMYLCASSSRRLDRGWYEQYFGPGTRLTVT.

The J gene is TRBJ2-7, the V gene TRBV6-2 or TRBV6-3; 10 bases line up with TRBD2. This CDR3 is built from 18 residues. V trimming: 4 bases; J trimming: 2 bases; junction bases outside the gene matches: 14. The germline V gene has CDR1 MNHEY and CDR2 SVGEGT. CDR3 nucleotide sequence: TGTGCCAGCAGTTCTAGGCTAGCGGGAGCCCCGAGCACCTACGAGCAGTACTTC. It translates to CASSSRLAGAPSTYEQYF.

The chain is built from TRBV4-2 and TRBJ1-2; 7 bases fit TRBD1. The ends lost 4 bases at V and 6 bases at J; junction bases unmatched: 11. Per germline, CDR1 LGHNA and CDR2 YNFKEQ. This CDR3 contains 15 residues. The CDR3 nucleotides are TGTGCCAGCAGCCGGATAGGGGACAGCGAGAATGGCTACACCTTC. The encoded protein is CASSRIGDSENGYTF.

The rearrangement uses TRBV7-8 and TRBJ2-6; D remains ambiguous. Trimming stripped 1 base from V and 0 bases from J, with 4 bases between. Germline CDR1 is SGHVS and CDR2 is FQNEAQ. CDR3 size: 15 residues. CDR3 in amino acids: CASSLGLSGANVLTF. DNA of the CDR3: TGTGCCAGCAGCTTAGGTCTCTCTGGGGCCAACGTCCTGACTTTC. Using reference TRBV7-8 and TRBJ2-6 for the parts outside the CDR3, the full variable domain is GAGVSQSPRYKVAKRGQDVALRCDPISGHVSLFWYQQALGQGPEFLTYFQNEAQLDKSGLPSDRFFAERPEGSVSTLKIQRTQQEDSAVYLCASSLGLSGANVLTFGAGSRLTVL.

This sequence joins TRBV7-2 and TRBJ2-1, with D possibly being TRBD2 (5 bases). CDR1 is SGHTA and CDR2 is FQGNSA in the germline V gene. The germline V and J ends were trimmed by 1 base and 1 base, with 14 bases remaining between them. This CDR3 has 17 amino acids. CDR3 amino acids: CASSLGGTAVSYNEQFF. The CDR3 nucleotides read TGTGCCAGCAGCTTAGGAGGTACAGCGGTTTCCTACAATGAGCAGTTCTTC.

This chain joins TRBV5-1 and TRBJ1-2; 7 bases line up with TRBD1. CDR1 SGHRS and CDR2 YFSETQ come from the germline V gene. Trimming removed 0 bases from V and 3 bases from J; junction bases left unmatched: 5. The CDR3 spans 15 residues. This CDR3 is CASSLVTGVYYGYTF. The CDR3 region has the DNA TGCGCCAGCAGCTTGGTAACAGGGGTGTACTATGGCTACACCTTC.

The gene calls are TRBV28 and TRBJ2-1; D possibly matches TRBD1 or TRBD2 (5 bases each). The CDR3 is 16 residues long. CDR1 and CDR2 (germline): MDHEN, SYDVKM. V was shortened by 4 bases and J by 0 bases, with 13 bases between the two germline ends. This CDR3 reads CASSSLGTRSYNEQFF. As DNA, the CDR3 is TGTGCCAGCAGTTCCCTCGGGACCCGCTCCTACAATGAGCAGTTCTTC.

CDR3 nucleotide sequence: TGCAGTGCTAGTACAGGCACAGATACGCAGTATTTT. It codes for CSASTGTDTQYF. The V and J genes are TRBV20-1 and TRBJ2-3; D uncertain. Germline lookup yields CDR1 DFQATT and CDR2 SNEGSKA (reference sequence). The ends were cut back, 3 bases at V and 1 base at J, with 5 bases in the middle. The CDR3 runs 12 residues.

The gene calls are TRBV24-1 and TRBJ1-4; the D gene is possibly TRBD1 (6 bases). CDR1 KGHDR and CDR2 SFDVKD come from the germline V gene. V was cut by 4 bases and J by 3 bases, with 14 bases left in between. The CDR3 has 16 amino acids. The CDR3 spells CATSEARGRANEKLFF. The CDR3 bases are TGTGCCACCAGTGAGGCCCGGGGGCGGGCTAATGAAAAACTGTTTTTT.

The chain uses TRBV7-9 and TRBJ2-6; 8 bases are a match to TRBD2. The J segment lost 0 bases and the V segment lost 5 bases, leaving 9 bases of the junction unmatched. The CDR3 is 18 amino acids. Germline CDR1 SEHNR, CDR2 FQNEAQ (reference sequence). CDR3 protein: CASSHLLAVSSGANVLTF. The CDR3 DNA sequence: TGTGCCAGCAGCCATTTACTAGCGGTGAGCTCTGGGGCCAACGTCCTGACTTTC.

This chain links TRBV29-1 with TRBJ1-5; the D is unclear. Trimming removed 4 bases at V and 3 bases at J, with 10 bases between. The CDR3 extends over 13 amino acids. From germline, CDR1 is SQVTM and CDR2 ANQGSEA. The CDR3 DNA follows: TGCAGCGTTGCGGAGGGCCACAATCAGCCCCAGCATTTT. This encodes CSVAEGHNQPQHF.

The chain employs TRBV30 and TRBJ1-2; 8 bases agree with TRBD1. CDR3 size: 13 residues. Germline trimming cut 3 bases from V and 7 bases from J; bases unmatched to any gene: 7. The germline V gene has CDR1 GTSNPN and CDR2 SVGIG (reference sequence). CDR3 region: CAWRATGGGGYTF. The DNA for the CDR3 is TGTGCCTGGAGGGCCACAGGGGGGGGTGGCTACACCTTC.

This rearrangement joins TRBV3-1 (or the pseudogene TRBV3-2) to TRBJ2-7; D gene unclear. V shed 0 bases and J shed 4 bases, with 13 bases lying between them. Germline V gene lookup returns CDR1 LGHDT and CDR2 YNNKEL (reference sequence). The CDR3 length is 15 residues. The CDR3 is CASSQDVGGKYEQYF. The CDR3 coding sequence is TGTGCCAGCAGCCAAGATGTTGGCGGAAAATACGAGCAGTACTTC.

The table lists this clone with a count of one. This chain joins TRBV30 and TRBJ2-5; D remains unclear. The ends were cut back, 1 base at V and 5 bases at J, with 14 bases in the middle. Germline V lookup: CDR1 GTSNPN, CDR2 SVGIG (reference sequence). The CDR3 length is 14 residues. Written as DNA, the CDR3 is TGTGCCTGGAGTGGAAAAGGCGGTGGGGAGACCCAGTACTTC. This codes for CAWSGKGGGETQYF.

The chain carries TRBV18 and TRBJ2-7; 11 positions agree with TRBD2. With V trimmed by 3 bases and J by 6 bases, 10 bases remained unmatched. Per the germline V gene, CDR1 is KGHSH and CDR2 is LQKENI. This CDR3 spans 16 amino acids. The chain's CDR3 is CASSPSSGRYDSEQYF. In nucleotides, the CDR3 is TGTGCCAGCTCACCTTCTAGCGGGAGGTACGACTCCGAGCAGTACTTC.

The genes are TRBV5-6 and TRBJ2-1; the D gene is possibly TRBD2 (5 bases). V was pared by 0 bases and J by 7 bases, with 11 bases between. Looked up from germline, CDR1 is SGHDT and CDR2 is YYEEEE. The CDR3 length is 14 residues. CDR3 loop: CASSLESGNNEQFF. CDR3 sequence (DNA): TGTGCCAGCAGCTTGGAATCGGGAAATAATGAGCAGTTCTTC. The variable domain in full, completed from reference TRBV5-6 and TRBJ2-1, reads DAGVTQSPTHLIKTRGQQVTLRCSPKSGHDTVSWYQQALGQGPQFIFQYYEEEERQRGNFPDRFSGHQFPNYSSELNVNALLLGDSALYLCASSLESGNNEQFFGPGTRLTVL.

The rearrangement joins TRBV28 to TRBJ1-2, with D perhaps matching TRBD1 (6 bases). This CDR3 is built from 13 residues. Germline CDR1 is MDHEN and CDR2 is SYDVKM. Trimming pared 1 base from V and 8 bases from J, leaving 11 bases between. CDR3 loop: CASSLSGGGGYTF. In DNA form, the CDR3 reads TGTGCCAGCAGTTTATCCGGGGGCGGAGGCTACACCTTC.

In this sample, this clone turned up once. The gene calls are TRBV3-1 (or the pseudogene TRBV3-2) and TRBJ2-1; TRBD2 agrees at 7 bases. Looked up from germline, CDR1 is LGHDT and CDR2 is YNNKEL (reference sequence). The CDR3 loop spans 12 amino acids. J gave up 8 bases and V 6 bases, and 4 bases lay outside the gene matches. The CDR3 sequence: CASSTSVHEQFF. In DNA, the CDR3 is TGTGCCAGCAGTACTAGCGTGCATGAGCAGTTCTTC.

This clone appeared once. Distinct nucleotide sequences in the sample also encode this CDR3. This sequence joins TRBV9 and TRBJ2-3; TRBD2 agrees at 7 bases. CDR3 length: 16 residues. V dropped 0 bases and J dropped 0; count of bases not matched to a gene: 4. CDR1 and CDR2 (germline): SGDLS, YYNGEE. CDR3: CASSVASGTSTDTQYF. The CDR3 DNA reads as TGTGCCAGCAGCGTAGCTAGCGGAACTAGCACAGATACGCAGTATTTT.

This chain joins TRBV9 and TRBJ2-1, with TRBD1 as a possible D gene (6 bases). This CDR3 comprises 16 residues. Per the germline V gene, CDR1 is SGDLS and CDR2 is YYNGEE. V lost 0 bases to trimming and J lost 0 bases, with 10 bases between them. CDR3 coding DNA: TGTGCCAGCAGCGTAGGGGTGGGGGCCTCCTACAATGAGCAGTTCTTC. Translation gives CASSVGVGASYNEQFF.